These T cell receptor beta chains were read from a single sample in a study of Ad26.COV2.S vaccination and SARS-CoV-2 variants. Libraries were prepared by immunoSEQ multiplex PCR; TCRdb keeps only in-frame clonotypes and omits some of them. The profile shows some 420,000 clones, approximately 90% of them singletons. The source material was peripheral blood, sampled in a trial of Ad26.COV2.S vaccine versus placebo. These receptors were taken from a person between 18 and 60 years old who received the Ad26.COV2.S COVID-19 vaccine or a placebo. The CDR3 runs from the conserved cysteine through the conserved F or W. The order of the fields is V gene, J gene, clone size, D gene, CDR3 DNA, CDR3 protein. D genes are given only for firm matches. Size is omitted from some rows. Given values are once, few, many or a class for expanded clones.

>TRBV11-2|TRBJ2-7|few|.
TGTGCCAGCAGCTTAGGAAGGGCAGGACCCTACGAGCAGTACTTC
CASSLGRAGPYEQYF
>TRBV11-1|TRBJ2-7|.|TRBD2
TGTGCCAGCAGCCCGATCGAACGGGGGGGGCATCGGGAGCAGTACTTC
CASSPIERGGHREQYF
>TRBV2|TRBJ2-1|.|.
TGTGCCAGCAGTGAAAGGAGGACTGGCAAGAACCTCCTCTACAATGAGCAGTTCTTC
CASSERRTGKNLLYNEQFF
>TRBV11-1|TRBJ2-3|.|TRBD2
TGTGCCAGCAGCCCCGGGACTAGCTTCGATACGCAGTATTTT
CASSPGTSFDTQYF
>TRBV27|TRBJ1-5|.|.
TGTGCCAGCAGTCAGGCCGCCGTGGGTCAGCCCCAGCATTTT
CASSQAAVGQPQHF
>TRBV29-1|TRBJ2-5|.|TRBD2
TGCAGCGTTGAAACTAGCGGGGAGGAGACCCAGTACTTC
CSVETSGEETQYF
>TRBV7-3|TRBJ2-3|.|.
TGTGCCAGCAGCTTAGGGTCCATGGCAGATACGCAGTATTTT
CASSLGSMADTQYF
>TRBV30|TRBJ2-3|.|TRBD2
TGTGCCTGGACCATGCGGGGGGCCCCTCAAGATACGCAGTATTTT
CAWTMRGAPQDTQYF
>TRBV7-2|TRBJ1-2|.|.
TGTGCCAGCAGCTTCAGCACAGGGTATCTCTATGGCTACACCTTC
CASSFSTGYLYGYTF
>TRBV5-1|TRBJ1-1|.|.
TGCGCCAGCAGCGGACAAACACGTCAGACCCTCGCTTCTGAAGCTTTCTTT
CASSGQTRQTLASEAFF
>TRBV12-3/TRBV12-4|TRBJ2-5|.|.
TGTGCCAGCAGTTTAGAGAGAGAGACCCAGTACTTC
CASSLERETQYF
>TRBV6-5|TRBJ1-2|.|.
TGTGCCAGCAGTTACTCGGGGAGTGGGTATGGCTACACCTTC
CASSYSGSGYGYTF
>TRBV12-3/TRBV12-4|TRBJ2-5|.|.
TGTGCCAGCAGCGGTACAGGGAGGGGGACCCAGTACTTC
CASSGTGRGTQYF
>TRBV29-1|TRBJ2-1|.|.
TGCAGCGTTGAGGAGGCCCTGGACTCCTACAATGAGCAGTTCTTC
CSVEEALDSYNEQFF
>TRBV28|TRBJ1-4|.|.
TGTGCCAGCAACACAGGGCGGACTGAAAAACTGTTTTTT
CASNTGRTEKLFF
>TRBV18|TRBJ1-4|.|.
TGTGCCAGCTCACCAGGGACTGATGAAAAACTGTTTTTT
CASSPGTDEKLFF
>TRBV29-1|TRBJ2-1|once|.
TGCAGCGTTGAAAGTAACGGGGCCCACAATGAGCAGTTCTTC
CSVESNGAHNEQFF
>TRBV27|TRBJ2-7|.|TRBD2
TGTGCCAGCAGGGGACTAGCGGAGAACTACGAGCAGTACTTC
CASRGLAENYEQYF
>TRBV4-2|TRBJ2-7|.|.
TGTGCCAGCAGCCAAGAGGACGGACTCCGCTACGAGCAGTACTTC
CASSQEDGLRYEQYF
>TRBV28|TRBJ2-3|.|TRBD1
TGTGCCAGCAGGGACAGGGGACGCACAGATACGCAGTATTTT
CASRDRGRTDTQYF
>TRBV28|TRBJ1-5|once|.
TGTGCCAGCCTGGACCGGGGGAGGGAGCCCCAGCATTTT
CASLDRGREPQHF
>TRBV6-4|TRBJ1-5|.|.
TGTGCCAGCAGTGAGGGGAGCAATCAGCCCCAGCATTTT
CASSEGSNQPQHF
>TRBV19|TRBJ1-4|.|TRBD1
TGTGCCAGTAGTGGGGCCCGTGGACAGGGGGCTGAAAAACTGTTTTTT
CASSGARGQGAEKLFF
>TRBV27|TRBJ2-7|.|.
TGTGCCAGCAGTTTACAATCGCCCCCTGGCCACGAGCAGTACTTC
CASSLQSPPGHEQYF
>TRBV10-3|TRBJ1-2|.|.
TGTGCCATCAGTGGGGGGGGGACCACCCTCGGCTATGGCTACACCTTC
CAISGGGTTLGYGYTF
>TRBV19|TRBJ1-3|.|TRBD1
TGTGCCAGTAGGATGTTCCTCAGGGGGCTTCCTGGAAACACCATATATTTT
CASRMFLRGLPGNTIYF
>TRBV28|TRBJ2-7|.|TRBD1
TGTGCCAGCAGAGCCGACAGGGGAGGATCCTACGAGCAGTACTTC
CASRADRGGSYEQYF
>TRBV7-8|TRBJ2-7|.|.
TGTGCCAGCCGCCGAGGGGGAGGGACCTACGAGCAGTACTTC
CASRRGGGTYEQYF
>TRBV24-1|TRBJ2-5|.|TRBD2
TGTGCCACCAGTGATTTACGCGGGGGGCCGAAAGAGACCCAGTACTTC
CATSDLRGGPKETQYF
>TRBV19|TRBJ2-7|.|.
TGTGCCAGTAGGATGCACGAGGGCCCCTACGAGCAGTACTTC
CASRMHEGPYEQYF
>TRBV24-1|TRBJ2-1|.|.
TGTGCCACCAGTGATTTGAAGGGGGGGATTTACAATGAGCAGTTCTTC
CATSDLKGGIYNEQFF
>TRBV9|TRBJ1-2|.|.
TGTGCCAGCATTGGGTCTGACCGCCATGGCTACACCTTC
CASIGSDRHGYTF
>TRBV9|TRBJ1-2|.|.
TGTGCCAGCAGCGTAGAGGGCAGGAGCTATATTCCTTATGGCTACACCTTC
CASSVEGRSYIPYGYTF
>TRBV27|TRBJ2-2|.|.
TGTGCCAGCAGTTTCATTGGATCTTCCGGGGAGCTGTTTTTT
CASSFIGSSGELFF
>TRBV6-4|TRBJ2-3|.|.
TGTGCCAGCGGGGGCTACTTCACAGATACGCAGTATTTT
CASGGYFTDTQYF
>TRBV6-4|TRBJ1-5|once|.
TGTGCCAGCAGTGTGGGGGTGTGGGATCAGCCCCAGCATTTT
CASSVGVWDQPQHF
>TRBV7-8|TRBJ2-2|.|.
TGTGCCAGCAGCTCACAGTCCACCGGGGAGCTGTTTTTT
CASSSQSTGELFF
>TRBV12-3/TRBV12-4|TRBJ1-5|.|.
TGTGCCAGCATGTCAGGGGAGGGTCAGCCCCAGCATTTT
CASMSGEGQPQHF
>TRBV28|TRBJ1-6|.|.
TGTGCCAGCAGAGGCAGACGATATTCACCCCTCCACTTT
CASRGRRYSPLHF
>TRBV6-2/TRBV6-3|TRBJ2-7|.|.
TGTGCCAGCAGTTACTTCAGGTCTCATACCACCTCGGAGCAGTACTTC
CASSYFRSHTTSEQYF
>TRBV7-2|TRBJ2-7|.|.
TGTGCCAGCAGCTTAGAAGGGACAACAACATACGAGCAGTACTTC
CASSLEGTTTYEQYF
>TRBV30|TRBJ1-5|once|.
TGTGCCTGGAGCTCGGGGACCTATAGCAATCAGCCCCAGCATTTT
CAWSSGTYSNQPQHF
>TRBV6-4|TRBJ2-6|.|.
TGTGCCAGCAGTGACTCAGGGGGGGCCAACGTCCTGACTTTC
CASSDSGGANVLTF
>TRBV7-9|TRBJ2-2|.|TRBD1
TGTGCCAGCAGCTTAAAAGGGGACAGGGAATTTGGGAACACCGGGGAGCTGTTTTTT
CASSLKGDREFGNTGELFF
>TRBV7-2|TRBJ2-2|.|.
TGTGCCAGCGGAAAAACCCTGAACACCGGGGAGCTGTTTTTT
CASGKTLNTGELFF
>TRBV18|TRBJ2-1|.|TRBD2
TGTGCCAGCTCGCGGGGACTAGCGGGCAATGAGCAGTTCTTC
CASSRGLAGNEQFF
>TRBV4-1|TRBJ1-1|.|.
TGCGCCAGCAGCCGGGGCGAGGGATTGAACACTGAAGCTTTCTTT
CASSRGEGLNTEAFF
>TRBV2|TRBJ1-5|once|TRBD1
TGTGCCAGCAGTTTAACCGGGACAGGGTATCAGCCCCAGCATTTT
CASSLTGTGYQPQHF
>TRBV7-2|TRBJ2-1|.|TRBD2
TGTGCCAGCAGGCCCCCCAGCGGGGGGGTTGAGCAGTTCTTC
CASRPPSGGVEQFF
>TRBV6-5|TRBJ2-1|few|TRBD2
TGTGCCAGCAGTTCCAAGGGACTAGTCGGTGAGCAGTTCTTC
CASSSKGLVGEQFF
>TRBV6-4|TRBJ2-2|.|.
TGTGCCAGCAGTGACTCCCGGACTACCCGCACCGGGGAGCTGTTTTTT
CASSDSRTTRTGELFF
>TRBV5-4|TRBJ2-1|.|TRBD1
TGTGCCAGCAGCTCGCCACAGGGGGCCGTGTTCTTC
CASSSPQGAVFF
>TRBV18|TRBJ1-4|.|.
TGTGCCAGCTCACCGCAGCACCCCTCAGGGCCTAATGAAAAACTGTTTTTT
CASSPQHPSGPNEKLFF
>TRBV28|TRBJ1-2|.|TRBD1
TGTGCCAGCAAACCGACAGGGGGCTATGGCTACACCTTC
CASKPTGGYGYTF
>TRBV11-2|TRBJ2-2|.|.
TGTGCCAGCAGCTCAACCGGGGAGCTGTTTTTT
CASSSTGELFF
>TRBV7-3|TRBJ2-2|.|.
TGTGCCAGCAGCTTACAGTCGGGGCGAGACACCGGGGAGCTGTTTTTT
CASSLQSGRDTGELFF
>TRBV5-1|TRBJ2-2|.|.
TGCGCCAGCAGCCTAGGGTCCACCGGGGAGCTGTTTTTT
CASSLGSTGELFF
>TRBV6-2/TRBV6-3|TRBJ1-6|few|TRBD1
TGTGCCAGCAGTTACTCACGGACAGGAAATTCACCCCTCCACTTT
CASSYSRTGNSPLHF
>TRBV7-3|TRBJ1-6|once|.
TGTGCCAGCAGGTGGAGTGTCAATTCACCCCTCCACTTT
CASRWSVNSPLHF